This T cell receptor beta chain emerged from a study of T cells after yellow fever vaccination. Study as a whole: The authors prepared low-cell-number fractions using SMART-Seq v4 Ultra Low Input. Whole-study results and caveats: Most clones from primary vaccination resurfaced after the booster (under 97% CD4, approximately 88% CD8).

This clonotype was found many times. What it binds is not known. The CDR3 runs 14 residues. The germline V gene has CDR1 KGHDR and CDR2 SFDVKD. V shed 6 bases and J shed 0 bases, with 9 bases lying between them. One entry per CDR3 protein results from TCRdb running MiXCR on the 5' RACE reads. The repertoire holds 230,000 or so distinct CDR3 sequences, with approximately 6.8% as singletons. This TCR was sampled from a young man who received the YFV17D yellow fever vaccine. Sample: CD4+ T cells sorted from PBMCs, taken on the day of the yellow fever booster vaccination. The chain carries TRBV24-1 and TRBJ2-3, with D unresolved. CDR3: CATSRSLSTDTQYF. Written as DNA, the CDR3 is TGTGCCACCAGTAGGTCTCTTAGCACAGATACGCAGTATTTT.